This T cell receptor (beta chain) came from a study of patients and donors after allogeneic stem cell transplantation (dated by TCRdb to 2018 to 2021). As to this clonotype: Its antigen remains unidentified. Base qualities are not at hand, and no much larger clone is one base apart.

Unmatched junction bases come to 11, with V trimmed by 3 bases and J by 6 bases. The CDR3 goes from the cysteine to the phenylalanine over 16 residues. The CDR3 DNA has 48 bases and is translated from base 1. The library was prepared using RT-PCR. TCRdb records NextSeq 550 as the sequencer. TCRdb applied fastp at Q25 and MiXCR to the public reads, then kept only in-frame beta chains. Rows with one shared CDR3 protein collapse into an entry with the most common genes and DNA. The sample includes 150,000 to 200,000 distinct CDR3 sequences, with approximately 28% observed a single time. The top ten hold around 3.3% of the sample.

The TCR sequence derives from a human donor who was either an allogeneic HSCT recipient or a stem cell or donor lymphocyte infusion donor (not recorded which). It is not recorded whose cells these are; they may come from a transplant donor. The chain joins TRBV12-3 or TRBV12-4 to TRBJ2-5, with 9 bases aligning to TRBD2. Sequencing was carried out using blood, either unsorted or a sorted T cell fraction (not recorded which). Here the CDR3 is given as CASSLASGTSWQTQYF. The nucleotides read TGTGCCAGCAGTTTGGCTTCCGGGACTAGCTGGCAGACCCAGTACTTC.